The 22 T cell receptor beta chains listed next were all sequenced from one sample in a study of blood T cell repertoires in COVID-19. Generated by immunoSEQ multiplex PCR, the TCRdb table keeps only in-frame clones and is missing some. The sample comprises about 130,000 clones, approximately 82% of which are singletons, and roughly 9% rests with the top ten. The specimen sequenced was peripheral blood. These receptors all come from a man aged 40-55 years with active or convalescent COVID-19.

The chain is built from TRBV11-2 and TRBJ2-3; TRBD2 matches 12 bases. V lost 1 base to trimming and J lost 6 bases; unmatched junction nucleotides: 5. The CDR3 is 16 residues long. Germline loops: CDR1 SGHAT, CDR2 FQNNGV. The CDR3 nucleotides read TGTGCCAGCAGCTTAGGACTAGCGGGGGCTCGGGATACGCAGTATTTT. Encoded protein: CASSLGLAGARDTQYF.

V usage is TRBV2 and J usage is TRBJ1-6; 9 nucleotides match TRBD1. V was pared by 6 bases and J by 7 bases, with 10 bases of the junction left unmatched. CDR1 is SNHLY and CDR2 is FYNNEI in the germline V gene. The length of the CDR3 is 16 residues. CDR3 DNA sequence: TGTGCCAGCAGGGCACAGGGGGCAACATTGAATTCACCCCTCCACTTT. Protein product: CASRAQGATLNSPLHF.

This chain uses TRBV12-3 or TRBV12-4 with TRBJ2-7; possibly TRBD1 for D (6 bases). The V and J ends lost 5 bases and 5 bases respectively, with 13 bases between them. This CDR3 contains 13 residues. In nucleotides, the CDR3 is TGTGCCAGCAGTGACCATGGACAGAACGAGCAGTACTTC. As protein: CASSDHGQNEQYF.

J is TRBJ2-5 and V is TRBV13; D is ambiguous. CDR1 and CDR2 (germline): PRHDT, FYEKMQ (reference sequence). Trimming removed 4 bases from V and 6 bases from J, with 12 bases in between. This CDR3 has 13 residues. The CDR3 DNA reads as TGTGCCAGCAGCTCGGTGTCAGCGCAGACCCAGTACTTC. Residues: CASSSVSAQTQYF.

This clone occurred once. The chain recombines TRBV5-3 with TRBJ2-7; 10 positions match TRBD1. TRBV5-3 qualifies as an ORF whose function is uncertain. The trim removed 4 bases at V and 2 bases at J, leaving 6 bases unmatched. The CDR3 covers 15 residues. The CDR3 sequence is CARSPGQGNTYEQYF. The CDR3 DNA sequence: TGTGCCAGAAGCCCGGGACAGGGGAACACCTACGAGCAGTACTTC.

This chain uses TRBV5-1 with TRBJ2-1, with 7 nucleotides matching TRBD2. The CDR3 totals 16 residues. The V gene end was trimmed by 0 bases and the J gene end by 4 bases; junction bases not matched to a gene: 7. Per the germline V gene, CDR1 is SGHRS and CDR2 is YFSETQ. The CDR3 spells CASSLAVSGVYNEQFF. The CDR3 DNA reads as TGCGCCAGCAGCTTGGCCGTGAGCGGGGTATACAATGAGCAGTTCTTC.

To note about this clone: This sample also contains other DNA sequences that code for the same CDR3. V usage is TRBV7-2 and J usage is TRBJ2-7; 9 bases agree with TRBD2. The CDR3 totals 13 residues. Germline values: CDR1 SGHTA, CDR2 FQGNSA. Trimming cost V 4 bases and J 4 bases; bases outside gene matches: 2. The CDR3 here is CASSSLAGYEQYF. The CDR3 coding sequence is TGTGCCAGCAGCTCCCTAGCGGGGTACGAGCAGTACTTC.

The chain uses TRBV7-6 and TRBJ2-3; 7 positions agree with TRBD2. V gave up 1 base and J gave up 3 bases; unmatched junction bases: 4. The CDR3 contains 15 residues. Germline CDR1 is SGHVS and CDR2 is FNYEAQ. The CDR3 DNA sequence: TGTGCCAGCAGCTTAGACCTGGGGGGGACAGATACGCAGTATTTT. Translation: CASSLDLGGTDTQYF. The full variable domain, completed using reference TRBV7-6 and TRBJ2-3, is GAGVSQSPRYKVTKRGQDVALRCDPISGHVSLYWYRQALGQGPEFLTYFNYEAQQDKSGLPNDRFSAERPEGSISTLTIQRTEQRDSAMYRCASSLDLGGTDTQYFGPGTRLTVL.

The gene calls are TRBV12-3 or TRBV12-4 and TRBJ2-5, with D unresolved. The V end lost 4 bases, the J end lost 1 base, and 7 bases lay between the germline ends. The CDR3 totals 13 residues. CDR3: CASSSYLQETQYF. The CDR3 coding sequence is TGTGCCAGCAGTTCCTACCTCCAAGAGACCCAGTACTTC.

The CDR3 DNA reads as TGTGCCAGTAGTGCAACGTCAGGGAACTATGGCTACACCTTC. Protein product: CASSATSGNYGYTF. This sequence joins TRBV19 and TRBJ1-2; TRBD1 might be the D (5 bases). CDR3 length equals 14 residues. V lost 5 bases to trimming and J lost 2 bases, with 12 bases between them. Germline CDR1 LNHDA, CDR2 SQIVND (reference sequence).

The chain carries TRBV6-1 and TRBJ2-3, with D hard to call. Germline V lookup: CDR1 MNHNS, CDR2 SASEGT. V was trimmed by 2 bases and J by 0 bases, leaving 9 bases between them. The length of the CDR3 is 15 residues. The CDR3 loop reads CASSERRTSTDTQYF. DNA of the CDR3: TGTGCCAGCAGTGAACGCCGCACTAGCACAGATACGCAGTATTTT.

This clone has a single count. The CDR3 here is CASSDTTSGGRQETQYF. The CDR3 DNA follows: TGTGCCAGCAGTGACACCACTAGCGGGGGAAGACAAGAGACCCAGTACTTC. V usage is TRBV6-4 and J usage is TRBJ2-5, with 11 bases identical to TRBD2. The CDR3 loop spans 17 amino acids. V lost 2 bases to trimming and J lost 2 bases; unmatched junction nucleotides: 7. Germline CDR1 reads MRHNA; CDR2 reads SNTAGT.

The chain is built from TRBV28 and TRBJ1-3, with TRBD1 matching 12 bases. Germline-derived CDR1 and CDR2 are MDHEN and SYDVKM. The V and J ends lost 5 bases and 3 bases, in that order; junction bases with no gene match: 8. The CDR3 loop spans 17 amino acids. The CDR3 DNA is TGTGCCAGCAGTCCCCCGGGACAGGGGGCTAATGGAAACACCATATATTTT. Protein: CASSPPGQGANGNTIYF.

The rearrangement uses TRBV3-1 (or the pseudogene TRBV3-2) and TRBJ2-2, with TRBD1 identical over 7 bases. CDR3 size: 17 residues. Per germline, CDR1 LGHDT and CDR2 YNNKEL (reference sequence). V dropped 0 bases and J dropped 1; count of bases not matched to a gene: 5. CDR3 coding DNA: TGTGCCAGCAGCCAAGAACAGGGGAGACAGAACACCGGGGAGCTGTTTTTT. Protein: CASSQEQGRQNTGELFF.

The table lists this clone with a count of one. V usage is TRBV27 and J usage is TRBJ1-2; D remains ambiguous. V was cut by 0 bases and J by 8 bases, with 10 bases left in between. Germline V gene data show CDR1 as MNHEY and CDR2 as SMNVEV (reference sequence). CDR3 length: 13 amino acids. CDR3 nucleotides: TGTGCCAGCAGTTTATCTGGAGGGTTGGGCTACACCTTC. Residues: CASSLSGGLGYTF.

This clone is a singleton in its sample. This chain links TRBV5-4 with TRBJ2-1, with 10 positions matching TRBD2. Germline V gene lookup returns CDR1 SGHNT and CDR2 YYREEE (reference sequence). V lost 4 bases and J lost 8; bases outside the gene matches: 9. CDR3 length: 15 amino acids. The CDR3 is CASSPHVAGGYEQFF. The CDR3 coding sequence is TGTGCCAGCAGCCCACACGTAGCGGGGGGATATGAGCAGTTCTTC.

This rearrangement joins TRBV5-1 to TRBJ2-7; TRBD1 agrees at 7 bases. This CDR3 spans 15 amino acids. V shed 0 bases, J shed 5 bases, and the junction held 8 bases outside the gene matches. From germline, CDR1 is SGHRS and CDR2 YFSETQ. DNA for the CDR3: TGCGCCAGCAGCTTGGATGGTACAGGGGCGCACGAGCAGTACTTC. This translates into CASSLDGTGAHEQYF.

This chain joins TRBV4-3 and TRBJ1-4, with 9 nucleotides matching TRBD1. The germline CDR1 and CDR2 sequences are LGHNA and YSLEER. The CDR3 is made up of 15 amino acids. Losses at the gene ends were 0 bases for V and 4 bases for J; bases not matched to a gene: 0. For the CDR3, the DNA is TGCGCCAGCAGCCAAGAGGGACAGGGTAATGAAAAACTGTTTTTT. Protein sequence: CASSQEGQGNEKLFF.

The V gene is TRBV4-1, the J gene TRBJ2-7, with D maybe TRBD1 (5 bases). CDR1 and CDR2 (germline): MGHRA, YSYEKL. CDR3 length: 15 residues. Trimming removed 4 bases at V and 0 bases at J, with 13 bases between. The CDR3 spells CASSRETVNSYEQYF. DNA of the CDR3: TGCGCCAGCAGCCGCGAGACAGTAAACTCCTACGAGCAGTACTTC.

This sequence joins TRBV5-1 and TRBJ1-6; 7 bases line up with TRBD1. CDR3 length: 17 residues. V dropped 0 bases and J dropped 7; count of bases not matched to a gene: 10. CDR1 is SGHRS, CDR2 YFSETQ, per germline. Here the CDR3 reads CASSLAGTADQNSPLHF. The CDR3 region has the DNA TGCGCCAGCAGCTTGGCCGGGACAGCCGACCAAAATTCACCCCTCCACTTT.

The genes are TRBV2 and TRBJ1-2, with 10 positions matching TRBD1. Germline V gene lookup returns CDR1 SNHLY and CDR2 FYNNEI. V gave up 9 bases and J gave up 8 bases; unmatched junction bases: 3. The CDR3 runs 11 residues. The CDR3 loop is CARGQGDGYTF. The CDR3 region has the DNA TGTGCCAGAGGACAGGGGGACGGCTACACCTTC.

V gene TRBV9 combines with J gene TRBJ1-1, with TRBD1 as a possible D gene (6 bases). Trimming stripped 2 bases from V and 2 bases from J, with 10 bases between. Germline-derived CDR1 and CDR2 are SGDLS and YYNGEE. CDR3 length: 14 amino acids. CDR3 DNA: TGTGCCAGCAGCGTCGACAGGACAAACACTGAAGCTTTCTTT. It is translated as CASSVDRTNTEAFF.